The entry below describes one T cell receptor (beta chain). Its target is unknown. These data belong to a study of a mutant IDH1 vaccine in newly diagnosed glioma. Study-wide context: Patients previously underwent radiotherapy, temozolomide, or both, and most underwent both.

Study results and caveats: The vaccine induced immune responses, and these occurred in roughly 93% of patients.

Repertoires were generated with immunoSEQ multiplex PCR, while TCRdb's copy carries only in-frame clones and drops some. The sample records about 31,000 clones, around four fifths being singletons. Documented time point: week 35, safety follow-up. In every dose of vaccine, 300 ug of mutant IDH1 20-mer peptide was given alongside topical imiquimod. Each donor presented with a new WHO grade 3 or 4 astrocytoma that tested IDH1-mutant and showed ATRX loss. The CDR3 has 13 residues. The germline V and J ends were trimmed by 1 base and 1 base, with 4 bases remaining between them. Germline V gives CDR1 SGHTA, CDR2 FQGNSA.

The rearrangement uses TRBV7-2 and TRBJ1-1; D gene unclear. The origin of this receptor is a woman aged 40 to 50 with glioma. The sample in question was PBMCs, obtained from a glioma patient whose treatment included an IDH1 peptide vaccine. The DNA of the CDR3 is TGTGCCAGCAGCTTAGGGGAGAACACTGAAGCTTTCTTT. Amino acid sequence: CASSLGENTEAFF.